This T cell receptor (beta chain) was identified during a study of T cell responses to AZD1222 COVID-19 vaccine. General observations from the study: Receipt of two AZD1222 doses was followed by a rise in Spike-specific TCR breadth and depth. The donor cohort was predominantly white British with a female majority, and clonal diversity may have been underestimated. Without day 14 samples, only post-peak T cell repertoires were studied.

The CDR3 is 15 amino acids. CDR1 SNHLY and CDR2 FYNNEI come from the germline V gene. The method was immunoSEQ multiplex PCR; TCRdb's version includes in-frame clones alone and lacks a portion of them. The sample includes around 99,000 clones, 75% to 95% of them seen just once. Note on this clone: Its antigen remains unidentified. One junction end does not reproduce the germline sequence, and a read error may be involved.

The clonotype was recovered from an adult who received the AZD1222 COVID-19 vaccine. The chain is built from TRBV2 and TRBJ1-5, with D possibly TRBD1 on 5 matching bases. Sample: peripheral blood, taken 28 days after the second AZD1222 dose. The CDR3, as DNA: TGTGCCAGCAGTGAAACGGGACGGGGCAACCAGCCCCAGCATTTT. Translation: CASSETGRGNQPQHF.